The 29 T cell receptor beta chains given below trace back to one sample, sequenced in a study of PD-1 blockade in classical Hodgkin lymphoma. Time point in this sample: cycle 4 day 1 (C4D1), after less than 7 weeks of nivolumab. Every single patient, without exception, relapsed after autologous stem cell transplantation, and brentuximab vedotin exposure varied. Negative magnetic selection isolated CD4+ T cells from thawed PBMCs. The repertoire was sequenced with immunoSEQ multiplex PCR; TCRdb's copy has only in-frame clones and lacks some. The repertoire holds 32,000 or so clones, with about 88% as singletons. Here the sequenced sample was CD4+ T cells from blood, taken before the fourth cycle of nivolumab. Receptors were obtained from a human donor with classical Hodgkin lymphoma.

The chain links TRBV7-6 to TRBJ2-1; TRBD1 matches at 8 bases. J gave up 6 bases and V 4 bases, and 8 bases lay outside the gene matches. This CDR3 has 15 amino acids. Per the germline V gene, CDR1 is SGHVS and CDR2 is FNYEAQ. CDR3 sequence: CASSSRQGPSNEQFF. The CDR3 DNA follows: TGTGCCAGCAGCTCCAGACAGGGGCCTTCCAATGAGCAGTTCTTC.

V and J are TRBV27 and TRBJ2-1; D may match TRBD1 or TRBD2 (6 bases each). Germline-derived CDR1 and CDR2 are MNHEY and SMNVEV (reference sequence). The CDR3 has 19 amino acids. Trimming left V 6 bases short and J 2 bases short, with 26 bases between. The chain's CDR3 is CASSQNSGAPQPAYNEQFF. Here the CDR3 DNA reads TGTGCCAGCAGCCAGAATTCGGGGGCCCCCCAACCCGCCTACAATGAGCAGTTCTTC.

There are a few counts of this clone. The chain uses TRBV28 and TRBJ2-1, with 7 bases identical to TRBD1. Germline values: CDR1 MDHEN, CDR2 SYDVKM. The CDR3 is made up of 17 amino acids. Losses at the gene ends were 4 bases for V and 6 bases for J; bases not matched to a gene: 15. CDR3 in DNA: TGTGCCAGCAGTTATGCCCGGGCAGACAGGGACGGCAATGAGCAGTTCTTC. Its translation: CASSYARADRDGNEQFF.

This clone was observed once. V and J are TRBV11-2 and TRBJ1-4, with TRBD1 identical over 9 bases. The junction had 13 bases not matched to a gene; V was cut back by 5 bases and J by 6 bases. CDR3 length: 17 residues. Germline CDR1 and CDR2: SGHAT and FQNNGV. The CDR3 nucleotides are TGTGCCAGCAGCCCGGGTAATTGGGACAGGGACGATGAAAAACTGTTTTTT. Amino acids: CASSPGNWDRDDEKLFF.

The chain recombines TRBV28 with TRBJ2-1, with TRBD2 matching 7 bases. The CDR3 covers 14 residues. After removal of 11 bases from V and 9 bases from J, the junction contained 16 bases not matched to a gene. Germline V gene lookup returns CDR1 MDHEN and CDR2 SYDVKM. CDR3 sequence reads: CAAQGETSLREQFF. The CDR3 DNA reads as TGTGCCGCACAAGGAGAGACTAGCCTTCGTGAGCAGTTCTTC.

V and J are TRBV6-1 and TRBJ2-5, with D perhaps being TRBD1 or TRBD2 (6 bases each). The CDR3 is made up of 13 amino acids. Deletions cut 6 bases from V and 5 bases from J, with 13 bases between. Germline V gene sequence: CDR1 MNHNS, CDR2 SASEGT. CDR3 nucleotide sequence: TGTGCCAGCAGGGGGGGCCCGGGCGAGACCCAGTACTTC. Amino acids: CASRGGPGETQYF.

The J gene is TRBJ1-3, the V gene TRBV29-1; D unresolved. Germline V gene lookup returns CDR1 SQVTM and CDR2 ANQGSEA. This CDR3 has 12 residues. The V gene lost 4 bases and the J gene lost 4 bases, with 8 bases spanning the gap. In nucleotides, the CDR3 is TGCAGCGTTGTGGTGGGGGGAAACACCATATATTTT. Translating gives CSVVVGGNTIYF.

V usage is TRBV7-9 and J usage is TRBJ2-1, with D unclear. The germline V gene encodes CDR1 SEHNR and CDR2 FQNEAQ (reference sequence). The V gene lost 5 bases and the J gene lost 10 bases, with 12 bases spanning the gap. The CDR3 is 12 amino acids. CDR3 sequence reads: CASSHVNGEQFF. The CDR3 bases are TGTGCCAGCAGCCATGTAAACGGGGAGCAGTTCTTC.

The chain employs TRBV9 and TRBJ1-3, with D uncertain. The CDR3 contains 13 residues. Germline-derived CDR1 and CDR2 are SGDLS and YYNGEE. Trimming cost V 0 bases and J 0 bases, with 1 base left between them. CDR3 coding DNA: TGTGCCAGCAGCGTAGGCTCTGGAAACACCATATATTTT. Amino acids: CASSVGSGNTIYF.

The rearrangement uses TRBV5-1 and TRBJ1-1; the D gene is possibly TRBD1 (5 bases). Between the trimmed V and J ends, which lost 1 base and 0 bases, there was a span of 16 bases. The CDR3 length is 17 residues. From germline, CDR1 is SGHRS and CDR2 YFSETQ. CDR3 DNA sequence: TGCGCCAGCAGCTTGACCCTGACAGCCCTAATGAACACTGAAGCTTTCTTT. Translated, it gives CASSLTLTALMNTEAFF.

Note on this clone: This sample also contains other DNA sequences that code for the same CDR3. CDR3 residues: CASSPGETQYF. CDR3 coding DNA: TGTGCCAGCTCCCCGGGAGAGACCCAGTACTTC. The chain has TRBV18 and TRBJ2-5; no firm D call. Germline V CDR1 and CDR2: KGHSH, LQKENI. This CDR3 has 11 amino acids. Deletions cut 6 bases from V and 4 bases from J, with 6 bases between.

The V gene is TRBV7-3, the J gene TRBJ2-1, with 7 bases aligning to TRBD2. J was trimmed by 3 bases and V by 5 bases; bases with no gene match: 7. Germline CDR1 and CDR2: SGHTA and FQGTGA. The CDR3 is made up of 15 amino acids. CDR3 DNA sequence: TGTGCCAGCAGCCTGACCCTAGCGGACTACAATGAGCAGTTCTTC. Translating gives CASSLTLADYNEQFF. Looking up the rest from reference TRBV7-3 and TRBJ2-1 gives the full variable domain: GAGVSQTPSNKVTEKGKYVELRCDPISGHTALYWYRQSLGQGPEFLIYFQGTGAADDSGLPNDRFFAVRPEGSVSTLKIQRTERGDSAVYLCASSLTLADYNEQFFGPGTRLTVL.

The V and J genes are TRBV10-3 and TRBJ2-3; D is unresolved. V was trimmed by 10 bases and J by 8 bases, leaving 16 bases between them. CDR3 length equals 12 residues. Germline CDR1 and CDR2: ENHRY and SYGVKD. The CDR3 protein is CATLGPKFTQYF. The CDR3 region has the DNA TGTGCCACATTAGGGCCCAAATTTACGCAGTATTTT.

This clone appeared once. The chain combines TRBV5-1 with TRBJ2-3; possibly TRBD1 for D (5 bases). Trimming shortened V by 5 bases and J by 6 bases, and 13 bases separated the two germline ends. The CDR3 is made up of 13 amino acids. Germline V gene lookup returns CDR1 SGHRS and CDR2 YFSETQ. The CDR3 bases are TGCGCCAGCAGTCGCCTTGGGGCTGATACGCAGTATTTT. This sequence encodes CASSRLGADTQYF.

Notes on this clone: Other nucleotide sequences in the sample specify the same CDR3. The V gene is TRBV28, the J gene TRBJ1-2; no definite D call. CDR3 length: 11 amino acids. Germline V gives CDR1 MDHEN, CDR2 SYDVKM. V was pared by 4 bases and J by 2 bases, with 2 bases between. The CDR3 protein is CASSSNYGYTF. DNA of the CDR3: TGTGCCAGCAGTTCGAACTATGGCTACACCTTC.

The chain joins TRBV6-1 to TRBJ2-1, with 12 bases aligning to TRBD2. This CDR3 contains 15 residues. Trimming cost V 6 bases and J 8 bases; bases outside gene matches: 8. Germline V gives CDR1 MNHNS, CDR2 SASEGT. In DNA form, the CDR3 reads TGTGCCAGCAGCCGGGCTAGCGGGGGGGTCGATGAGCAGTTCTTC. Protein: CASSRASGGVDEQFF.

The rearrangement joins TRBV7-2 to TRBJ1-1; D uncertain. Germline V gene data show CDR1 as SGHTA and CDR2 as FQGNSA. The CDR3 runs to 13 residues. Deletions cut 3 bases from V and 4 bases from J, with 9 bases between. For the CDR3, the DNA is TGTGCCAGCAGCTTCCTCGGTCGCACTGAAGCTTTCTTT. It encodes CASSFLGRTEAFF.

The chain joins TRBV6-1 to TRBJ2-7; the D is unclear. Germline V gives CDR1 MNHNS, CDR2 SASEGT. Trimming removed 5 bases from V and 1 base from J, with 6 bases in between. The CDR3 loop spans 12 amino acids. CDR3: CASSLSSYEQYF. The CDR3 nucleotides read TGTGCCAGCAGTCTCAGTTCCTACGAGCAGTACTTC.

The chain links TRBV7-9 to TRBJ1-1, with a tentative D call TRBD1 (6 bases). Germline V gene data show CDR1 as SEHNR and CDR2 as FQNEAQ (reference sequence). This CDR3 contains 14 residues. Trimming left V 1 base short and J 11 bases short, with 17 bases between. The CDR3 DNA is TGTGCCAGCAGCTTAGATCGGGGGCTATGGTTTGCTTTCTTT. It specifies CASSLDRGLWFAFF.

This clone came up once. The chain combines TRBV5-1 with TRBJ1-1; 10 bases align to TRBD1. J lost 4 bases, V lost 4 bases, and 7 bases had no gene match. The CDR3 runs 15 residues. CDR1 and CDR2 (germline): SGHRS, YFSETQ. The CDR3 DNA sequence: TGCGCCAGCAGCCCGGGACAGGGGATGATCACTGAAGCTTTCTTT. Translating gives CASSPGQGMITEAFF.

The chain couples TRBV25-1 to TRBJ1-4; D perhaps matches TRBD1 (5 bases). Germline loops: CDR1 MGHDK, CDR2 SYGVNS. This CDR3 has 15 amino acids. V gave up 6 bases and J gave up 0 bases, with 11 bases separating them. CDR3 sequence reads: CASSRGDSTNEKLFF. CDR3 sequence (DNA): TGTGCCAGCAGCCGCGGGGACTCAACTAATGAAAAACTGTTTTTT.

As for this clone: Other DNA sequences in this sample translate to the same CDR3. The chain combines TRBV7-2 with TRBJ2-1, with no clear D. CDR1 SGHTA and CDR2 FQGNSA come from the germline V gene. V was shortened by 5 bases and J by 8 bases, with 10 bases between the two germline ends. This CDR3 has 12 amino acids. The CDR3 sequence is CASSPQGYEQFF. CDR3 DNA sequence: TGTGCCAGCAGCCCTCAAGGCTATGAGCAGTTCTTC.

The V and J genes are TRBV6-1 and TRBJ2-2, with D hard to call. The germline gives CDR1 MNHNS, CDR2 SASEGT. Trimming removed 9 bases at V and 0 bases at J, with 8 bases between. There are 13 residues in the CDR3. CDR3 DNA sequence: TGTGCCAGTGACCCACCGAACACCGGGGAGCTGTTTTTT. Translation: CASDPPNTGELFF.

The CDR3 DNA follows: TGTGCCAGCAGCCCCCCAGGGAACACTGAAGCTTTCTTT. It translates to CASSPPGNTEAFF. The V gene is TRBV7-2, the J gene TRBJ1-1; D ambiguous. The CDR3 length is 13 residues. Trimming removed 5 bases from V and 1 base from J, with 8 bases in between. CDR1 SGHTA and CDR2 FQGNSA come from the germline V gene. The variable domain in full, with the rest retrieved from reference TRBV7-2 and TRBJ1-1, is GAGVSQSPSNKVTEKGKDVELRCDPISGHTALYWYRQSLGQGLEFLIYFQGNSAPDKSGLPSDRFSAERTGGSVSTLTIQRTQQEDSAVYLCASSPPGNTEAFFGQGTRLTVV.

The gene calls are TRBV6-5 and TRBJ1-5; 10 nucleotides line up with TRBD1. CDR1 is MNHEY and CDR2 is SVGAGI in the germline V gene. CDR3 length equals 15 residues. The junction had 3 bases not matched to a gene; V was cut back by 6 bases and J by 1 base. The CDR3 protein is CASSTDRGSNQPQHF. The CDR3 nucleotides read TGTGCCAGCAGCACGGACAGGGGGAGCAATCAGCCCCAGCATTTT.

The chain has TRBV4-1 and TRBJ2-3, with D possibly called TRBD1 or TRBD2 (5 bases each). CDR3 length: 15 residues. CDR1 and CDR2 (germline): MGHRA, YSYEKL. V lost 0 bases, J lost 3 bases, and 10 bases lay in between. CDR3: CASSQDPGQTDTQYF. Here the CDR3 DNA reads TGCGCCAGCAGCCAAGATCCGGGGCAGACAGATACGCAGTATTTT.

The chain carries TRBV27 and TRBJ2-7, with a tentative D call TRBD1 (6 bases). This CDR3 region has 14 residues. Between the trimmed V and J ends, which lost 4 bases and 2 bases, there was a span of 12 bases. Germline CDR1 reads MNHEY; CDR2 reads SMNVEV (reference sequence). The CDR3 DNA reads as TGTGCCAGCAGTTGGGGGCCCGGGACCTACGAGCAGTACTTC. Its translation: CASSWGPGTYEQYF.

The J gene is TRBJ2-2, the V gene TRBV7-9; 9 bases line up with TRBD2. The CDR3 loop spans 17 amino acids. Trimming at V came to 6 bases and at J to 2 bases, leaving 10 bases not matched to a gene. The germline CDR1 and CDR2 sequences are SEHNR and FQNEAQ (reference sequence). The CDR3 protein is CASSLIAGVVNTGELFF. The CDR3 region has the DNA TGTGCCAGCAGTCTAATAGCGGGAGTAGTCAACACCGGGGAGCTGTTTTTT.

This clone was observed a handful of times. The rearrangement uses TRBV7-9 and TRBJ2-3; the D call may be TRBD1 or TRBD2 (5 bases each). Trimming removed 2 bases at V and 0 bases at J, with 9 bases between. The V gene's germline CDR1 is SEHNR and CDR2 FQNEAQ (reference sequence). The CDR3 spans 15 residues. For the CDR3, the DNA is TGTGCCAGCAGCTTACAGGGAGTGAGCACAGATACGCAGTATTTT. Its protein is CASSLQGVSTDTQYF.